Given below is one TCR beta chain in context. The antigen is not known. This specimen belongs to a study of blood T cells in healthy people across ages. Whole-study findings and limits: Age brought a roughly linear fall in TCR beta diversity measured per million T cells.

The CDR3 is 15 amino acids. Germline assignment: CDR1 SEHNR and CDR2 FQNEAQ (reference sequence). The germline V and J ends were trimmed by 2 bases and 0 bases, with 8 bases remaining between them. Every sample had a minimum of 6.5 million PBMCs isolated. A second PCR, run for about 7 to 11 cycles, used a sample-barcoded 5' primer plus a J-beta primer mix. TCRdb re-called the 5' RACE reads through MiXCR, storing one row per CDR3 protein. The table records 780,000 or so distinct CDR3 sequences, more than 50% of them present only once. The specimen sequenced was blood. This sequence was found in a man aged 35 to 55 in good health. V is TRBV7-9 and J is TRBJ2-1; D not resolved. The CDR3 loop is CASSLSTSSYNEQFF. The CDR3 region has the DNA TGTGCCAGCAGCTTAAGCACCAGCTCCTACAATGAGCAGTTCTTC.